This entry is about one T cell receptor beta chain. These data originate in a study of blood T cell repertoires in COVID-19. As processed by the authors: Estimation of nucleated cell counts was performed using reference gene primer amplification. The protocol was immunoSEQ multiplex PCR, while the TCRdb copy is restricted to in-frame clones and leaves out a portion. The V and J calls and clone size were taken over from that table, and D and trimming were inferred from the DNA. The table includes 200,000 to 300,000 clones, 70% to 90% detected once. The source material was peripheral blood. This sequence originates from a woman aged 55-70 years with COVID-19, enrolled during active disease.

CDR3 nucleotides: TGTGCCAGCAGCCAAGAAAGAGGGACAGGGTGGGGCACAGATACGCAGTATTTT. Protein product: CASSQERGTGWGTDTQYF. The rearrangement uses TRBV3-1 (or the pseudogene TRBV3-2) and TRBJ2-3; 9 nucleotides agree with TRBD1. The CDR3 is 18 residues long. Germline values: CDR1 LGHDT, CDR2 YNNKEL (reference sequence). The junction had 8 bases not matched to a gene; V was cut back by 0 bases and J by 1 base.